A single sample gave rise to the 30 T cell receptor beta chains below, sequenced in a study of blood T cell repertoires in COVID-19. Assay: immunoSEQ multiplex PCR; the TCRdb copy retains only in-frame clones and omits some. In the table there are fewer than 450,000 clones, about 91% of which are singletons. The material sequenced was peripheral blood. The receptors here all came from a woman between 50 and 59 years old with COVID-19, enrolled during active disease.

This chain uses TRBV25-1 with TRBJ1-6, with D possibly matching TRBD1 (5 bases). The CDR3 runs to 15 residues. The ends were cut back, 2 bases at V and 10 bases at J, with 15 bases in the middle. Per the germline V gene, CDR1 is MGHDK and CDR2 is SYGVNS. CDR3 DNA sequence: TGTGCCAGCAGTGAACCCGGGGGGGGTTCCTCACCCCTCCACTTT. This codes for CASSEPGGGSSPLHF.

In DNA, the CDR3 is TGTGCCAGCAGCTTAGTGGCGGGCCCTCCAGGCAATGAGCAGTTCTTC. Protein sequence: CASSLVAGPPGNEQFF. The chain couples TRBV7-9 to TRBJ2-1, with a tentative D call TRBD2 (5 bases). Trimming pared 1 base from V and 6 bases from J, leaving 16 bases between. Germline CDR1 reads SEHNR; CDR2 reads FQNEAQ (reference sequence). This CDR3 has 16 residues.

V usage is TRBV7-9 and J usage is TRBJ1-1; 10 bases fit TRBD1. Germline assignment: CDR1 SEHNR and CDR2 FQNEAQ (reference sequence). V trimming: 6 bases; J trimming: 4 bases; junction bases outside the gene matches: 2. CDR3 length: 13 residues. CDR3 DNA: TGTGCCAGCAGAGGACAGGGGGGCACTGAAGCTTTCTTT. This codes for CASRGQGGTEAFF.

J is TRBJ1-1 and V is TRBV5-6; 12 nucleotides align to TRBD1. This CDR3 region has 17 residues. CDR1 is SGHDT, CDR2 YYEEEE, per germline. Trimming removed 2 bases from V and 5 bases from J; junction bases left unmatched: 10. The CDR3 is CASSFDVRDRGPTEAFF. Written as DNA, the CDR3 is TGTGCCAGCAGCTTTGACGTCCGGGACAGGGGGCCGACTGAAGCTTTCTTT.

The chain uses TRBV28 and TRBJ2-1; 9 bases are shared with TRBD1. The CDR3 has 15 residues. V lost 6 bases and J lost 3; bases outside the gene matches: 6. Looked up from germline, CDR1 is MDHEN and CDR2 is SYDVKM. DNA of the CDR3: TGTGCCAGCAGCCGCAGACAGGGGGGCTACAATGAGCAGTTCTTC. As protein: CASSRRQGGYNEQFF. The full variable domain, its missing parts supplied by reference TRBV28 and TRBJ2-1, is DVKVTQSSRYLVKRTGEKVFLECVQDMDHENMFWYRQDPGLGLRLIYFSYDVKMKEKGDIPEGYSVSREKKERFSLILESASTNQTSMYLCASSRRQGGYNEQFFGPGTRLTVL.

The CDR3 is CASSPVSEGAQPQHF. CDR3 DNA sequence: TGTGCCAGCTCACCAGTTAGCGAGGGGGCGCAGCCCCAGCATTTT. This chain joins TRBV18 and TRBJ1-5; 7 positions match TRBD1. J gave up 7 bases and V 2 bases, and 8 bases lay outside the gene matches. CDR1 and CDR2 from the germline V gene are KGHSH and LQKENI. CDR3 length: 15 residues.

This clone appeared a single time. The rearrangement joins TRBV7-9 to TRBJ1-1; unclear D gene. V dropped 2 bases and J dropped 5 bases, with 9 bases sitting between them. The CDR3 extends over 13 amino acids. Germline V gives CDR1 SEHNR, CDR2 FQNEAQ (reference sequence). CDR3 nucleotides: TGTGCCAGCAGCTTAATGGAGGGTACTGAAGCTTTCTTT. Translating gives CASSLMEGTEAFF.

This rearrangement joins TRBV2 to TRBJ1-2; 12 nucleotides line up with TRBD1. Losses at the gene ends were 6 bases for V and 4 bases for J; bases not matched to a gene: 12. Germline V lookup: CDR1 SNHLY, CDR2 FYNNEI. This CDR3 comprises 17 residues. The CDR3 region has the DNA TGTGCCAGCAGAGTCGGGGGACAGGGGGCAAGAAGCTATGGCTACACCTTC. Translated: CASRVGGQGARSYGYTF.

The sample holds one count of this clone. The chain combines TRBV11-2 with TRBJ2-2; 8 bases are shared with TRBD2. J gave up 0 bases and V 1 base, and 1 base lay outside the gene matches. Germline values: CDR1 SGHAT, CDR2 FQNNGV. This CDR3 has 16 residues. The CDR3 reads CASSLVGRANTGELFF. The CDR3 DNA sequence: TGTGCCAGCAGCTTAGTCGGGAGGGCGAACACCGGGGAGCTGTTTTTT.

V gene TRBV9 combines with J gene TRBJ1-3, with TRBD1 matching over 7 bases. V lost 3 bases to trimming and J lost 4 bases; unmatched junction nucleotides: 10. The CDR3 extends over 16 amino acids. CDR1 is SGDLS and CDR2 is YYNGEE in the germline V gene. The CDR3 DNA sequence: TGTGCCAGCAGCGCCTACGACAGGGCTGAAGGAAACACCATATATTTT. Translated, it gives CASSAYDRAEGNTIYF. Complete variable domain (other parts from reference TRBV9 and TRBJ1-3): DSGVTQTPKHLITATGQRVTLRCSPRSGDLSVYWYQQSLDQGLQFLIQYYNGEERAKGNILERFSAQQFPDLHSELNLSSLELGDSALYFCASSAYDRAEGNTIYFGEGSWLTVV.

J is TRBJ2-1 and V is TRBV19; 8 positions match TRBD2. The CDR3 contains 12 residues. CDR1 is LNHDA, CDR2 SQIVND, per germline (reference sequence). Here the CDR3 reads CVTAGDYNEQFF. The CDR3 DNA sequence: TGTGTCACAGCGGGGGACTACAATGAGCAGTTCTTC.

J is TRBJ2-1 and V is TRBV7-8, with 9 bases aligning to TRBD1. There are 14 residues in the CDR3. Losses at the gene ends were 1 base for V and 10 bases for J; bases not matched to a gene: 5. Germline values: CDR1 SGHVS, CDR2 FQNEAQ. CDR3 sequence: CASSLVGTGSEQFF. In nucleotides, the CDR3 is TGTGCCAGCAGCTTAGTAGGGACAGGGTCAGAGCAGTTCTTC.

The chain employs TRBV6-4 and TRBJ2-2; the D gene is possibly TRBD2 (5 bases). The CDR3 is 13 residues long. Germline V gene sequence: CDR1 MRHNA, CDR2 SNTAGT. Trimming took 5 bases from V and 6 from J, leaving 10 bases between them. CDR3 region: CASSPTRPGELFF. CDR3 nucleotides: TGTGCCAGCAGTCCTACTAGACCCGGGGAGCTGTTTTTT.

The chain uses TRBV24-1 and TRBJ1-5; D gene unclear. The CDR3 spans 14 residues. Germline CDR1 KGHDR, CDR2 SFDVKD. Trimming pared 5 bases from V and 0 bases from J, leaving 7 bases between. The CDR3 sequence is CATSVRDSNQPQHF. The CDR3 region has the DNA TGTGCCACCAGTGTGAGAGATAGCAATCAGCCCCAGCATTTT.

About this clone itself: This specimen includes other DNA sequences encoding the same CDR3. The V gene is TRBV7-2, the J gene TRBJ1-1; D possibly corresponds to TRBD1 (5 bases). Per the germline V gene, CDR1 is SGHTA and CDR2 is FQGNSA. V lost 6 bases and J 1 base, leaving 9 bases between the germline ends. CDR3 length: 13 residues. The CDR3 here is CASSSTGNTEAFF. As DNA, the CDR3 is TGTGCCAGCAGTTCAACAGGGAACACTGAAGCTTTCTTT.

This rearrangement joins TRBV15 to TRBJ1-5; D gene uncertain. Trimming cost V 0 bases and J 2 bases, with 14 bases left between them. The CDR3 runs 17 residues. Germline V gene lookup returns CDR1 LNHNV and CDR2 YYDKDF (reference sequence). CDR3 residues: CATSRDFPLPGNQPQHF. CDR3 bases: TGTGCCACCAGCAGAGATTTCCCACTGCCTGGCAATCAGCCCCAGCATTTT.

The V and J genes are TRBV7-8 and TRBJ2-7; TRBD2 is a possible D gene (5 bases). V lost 2 bases and J lost 6, with 8 bases in between. Germline CDR1 SGHVS, CDR2 FQNEAQ. The CDR3 is made up of 12 amino acids. The CDR3, as DNA: TGTGCCAGCAGCTTATCGGGATCCGAGCAGTACTTC. Translating gives CASSLSGSEQYF.

The V and J genes are TRBV12-5 and TRBJ1-2, with D possibly matching TRBD1 (5 bases). Germline V CDR1 and CDR2: LGHNT, FRNRAP. This CDR3 has 14 amino acids. Trimming left V 3 bases short and J 6 bases short, with 14 bases between. The CDR3 loop is CASGFSGGVDGYTF. For the CDR3, the DNA is TGTGCTAGTGGTTTCTCCGGGGGGGTTGATGGCTACACCTTC.

The genes are TRBV3-1 (or the pseudogene TRBV3-2) and TRBJ1-1, with D hard to call. The V end was cut by 4 bases, the J end by 8 bases, with 11 bases between. The CDR3 is made up of 12 amino acids. Germline V CDR1 and CDR2: LGHDT, YNNKEL (reference sequence). CDR3 DNA: TGTGCCAGCAGCCCCCCGTCGGGAGAAGCTTTCTTT. Its protein product is CASSPPSGEAFF.

This clone was seen only once. The V gene is TRBV5-1, the J gene TRBJ2-1; 10 bases agree with TRBD1. V lost 0 bases, J lost 7 bases, and 7 bases stayed unmatched. The germline CDR1 and CDR2 sequences are SGHRS and YFSETQ. The CDR3 sequence is 16 residues long. The CDR3 DNA reads TGCGCCAGCAGCTTGGAGGGACAGGGGATTGGAAATGAGCAGTTCTTC. Protein sequence: CASSLEGQGIGNEQFF.

The chain has TRBV5-6 and TRBJ2-3; D perhaps matches TRBD1 (5 bases). The CDR3 has 15 amino acids. The V gene's germline CDR1 is SGHDT and CDR2 YYEEEE. Deletions cut 0 bases from V and 3 bases from J, with 11 bases between. The CDR3 DNA is TGTGCCAGCAGCTTGGGGGGCACCTCGACAGATACGCAGTATTTT. It translates to CASSLGGTSTDTQYF.

The chain recombines TRBV6-5 with TRBJ2-7; 7 bases are a match to TRBD1. Germline V lookup: CDR1 MNHEY, CDR2 SVGAGI. The CDR3 totals 14 residues. The trim removed 6 bases at V and 4 bases at J, leaving 9 bases unmatched. The DNA for the CDR3 is TGTGCCAGCAGGGCGAGTAGGGGGCGTTACGAGCAGTACTTC. The encoded protein is CASRASRGRYEQYF.

This clone was observed a single time. The rearrangement joins TRBV7-7 to TRBJ1-3; weak D call: TRBD1 (6 bases). The CDR3 extends over 15 amino acids. The V end lost 5 bases, the J end lost 3 bases, and 14 bases lay between the germline ends. The germline CDR1 and CDR2 sequences are SSHAT and FNYEAQ (reference sequence). This CDR3 is CASSPGTPGGNTIYF. The CDR3 DNA reads as TGTGCCAGCAGCCCAGGGACACCCGGTGGAAACACCATATATTTT.

There are a few counts of this clone. V is TRBV10-2 and J is TRBJ1-2, with TRBD1 matching over 12 bases. V was clipped by 4 bases and J by 6 bases; unmatched bases: 3. Per germline, CDR1 WSHSY and CDR2 SAAADI. The CDR3 has 14 amino acids. The CDR3 sequence is CASSGGTGGDGYTF. The CDR3 nucleotides are TGCGCCAGCAGTGGAGGGACAGGGGGCGATGGCTACACCTTC.

The genes are TRBV3-1 (or the pseudogene TRBV3-2) and TRBJ1-2, with TRBD1 matching 10 bases. The germline V gene has CDR1 LGHDT and CDR2 YNNKEL (reference sequence). The CDR3 is 16 residues long. J gave up 0 bases and V 1 base, and 2 bases lay outside the gene matches. The CDR3 is CASSQGGTGANYGYTF. CDR3 bases: TGTGCCAGCAGCCAAGGTGGGACAGGGGCTAACTATGGCTACACCTTC.

The chain couples TRBV10-1 to TRBJ1-5; D gene uncertain. Trimming took off 7 bases at V and 1 base at J, with 14 bases between the two ends. Germline V CDR1 and CDR2: WNHNN, SYGVQD (reference sequence). The CDR3 contains 15 residues. The CDR3 region has the DNA TGCGCCAGCACGGTGCTCGGGATGAGCAATCAGCCCCAGCATTTT. This encodes CASTVLGMSNQPQHF.

The CDR3 DNA is TGTGCCAGCAGTGCCCTAAGGGGGCCTGCAACTAATGAAAAACTGTTTTTT. Its translation is CASSALRGPATNEKLFF. The chain couples TRBV6-1 to TRBJ1-4, with 7 bases fitting TRBD1. Germline V gene sequence: CDR1 MNHNS, CDR2 SASEGT. After removal of 4 bases from V and 0 bases from J, the junction contained 8 bases not matched to a gene. This CDR3 comprises 17 residues.

V gene TRBV3-1 (or the pseudogene TRBV3-2) combines with J gene TRBJ2-5, with 8 bases that match TRBD1. This CDR3 is built from 14 residues. CDR1 and CDR2 (germline): LGHDT, YNNKEL (reference sequence). The V and J ends lost 4 bases and 2 bases, in that order; junction bases with no gene match: 3. The CDR3 DNA follows: TGTGCCAGCAGCCCTTGGACAGGGCAAGAGACCCAGTACTTC. Its protein product is CASSPWTGQETQYF.

The chain uses TRBV29-1 and TRBJ1-1, with TRBD1 as a possible D gene (5 bases). V gave up 6 bases and J gave up 6 bases, with 17 bases separating them. This CDR3 spans 13 amino acids. Germline CDR1 reads SQVTM; CDR2 reads ANQGSEA. CDR3 nucleotides: TGCAGCGTGCTTAAAGAGGGACTCGCTGAAGCTTTCTTT. Translated, it gives CSVLKEGLAEAFF.

About this clone itself: Distinct nucleotide sequences in the sample also encode this CDR3. The chain has TRBV6-5 and TRBJ1-1, with 8 bases that match TRBD1. The CDR3 loop spans 15 amino acids. CDR1 is MNHEY, CDR2 SVGAGI, per germline. Unmatched junction bases numbered 5, after V lost 4 bases and J lost 1 base. CDR3 coding DNA: TGTGCCAGCAGTTCCAGGACAGGGAGGAACACTGAAGCTTTCTTT. It specifies CASSSRTGRNTEAFF.